This T cell receptor (beta chain) was retrieved from a study of control samples from healthy donors and cancer patients. Method: immunoSEQ multiplex PCR; TCRdb's copy keeps in-frame clones and lacks some. The sample lists around 110,000 clones; over 75% were seen once. Looked up from germline, CDR1 is SGHTA and CDR2 is FQGNSA. This CDR3 is built from 16 residues. V was shortened by 1 base and J by 3 bases, with 16 bases between the two germline ends. The receptor was derived from a woman aged 45-65 years with colorectal cancer. The sequenced sample consisted of PBMCs. The chain recombines TRBV7-2 with TRBJ2-7; a weak D match, TRBD2 (5 bases). Written as DNA, the CDR3 is TGTGCCAGCAGCTTAGGCTCGGGGATCACCCACTACGAGCAGTACTTC. The encoded protein is CASSLGSGITHYEQYF.